The rows below give T cell receptor beta chains drawn from one sample of a study of cytomegalovirus exposure and HLA in healthy donors. Using immunoSEQ multiplex PCR, the repertoire was profiled, and TCRdb retains in-frame clones only, with some absent. This table holds approximately 160,000 clones, about 81% found once. Sequencing was carried out using PBMCs. These TCRs come from a woman younger than 35 in good health and CMV-seronegative. CDR3s include the opening cysteine and the closing phenylalanine or tryptophan. The D gene is left open where the match is weak. The size of a clone is reported for some rows only, either as once, few or many, or as a class for expanded clones.

V: TRBV5-1; length: 22; size: .; J: TRBJ2-4; D: TRBD2; CDR3: CASSRTGTSVSMPMVAKNIQYF; DNA: TGCGCCAGCAGCAGAACCGGGACTAGCGTTTCGATGCCTATGGTAGCCAAAAACATTCAGTACTTC
V: TRBV7-3; length: 14; size: .; J: TRBJ2-7; D: TRBD2; CDR3: CASSASGRSYEQYF; DNA: TGTGCCAGCAGCGCTAGCGGGAGGTCCTACGAGCAGTACTTC
V: TRBV19; length: 15; size: .; J: TRBJ2-7; D: .; CDR3: CASSISYTSSYEQYF; DNA: TGTGCCAGTAGTATAAGTTATACAAGCTCCTACGAGCAGTACTTC
V: TRBV25-1; length: 15; size: once; J: TRBJ2-5; D: TRBD1; CDR3: CASSEPTGGQETQYF; DNA: TGTGCCAGCAGTGAGCCGACAGGGGGTCAAGAGACCCAGTACTTC
V: TRBV27; length: 15; size: once; J: TRBJ2-7; D: TRBD2; CDR3: CASSLSSSGTFEQYF; DNA: TGTGCCAGCAGTTTATCGTCTAGCGGGACTTTCGAGCAGTACTTC
V: TRBV5-6; length: 15; size: .; J: TRBJ2-5; D: .; CDR3: CASSPDSGGAETQYF; DNA: TGTGCCAGCAGCCCTGATAGCGGAGGGGCTGAGACCCAGTACTTC
V: TRBV28; length: 15; size: .; J: TRBJ1-5; D: TRBD1; CDR3: CASSTTGARNQPQHF; DNA: TGTGCCAGCAGCACAACAGGGGCCCGCAATCAGCCCCAGCATTTT
V: TRBV27; length: 13; size: .; J: TRBJ1-2; D: TRBD1; CDR3: CASSWDRGYGYTF; DNA: TGTGCCAGCAGTTGGGACAGGGGCTATGGCTACACCTTC
V: TRBV6-1; length: 15; size: few; J: TRBJ2-7; D: .; CDR3: CASSERTVGTYEQYF; DNA: TGTGCCAGCAGTGAGCGGACAGTAGGAACCTACGAGCAGTACTTC
V: TRBV4-2; length: 20; size: .; J: TRBJ2-3; D: TRBD2; CDR3: CASSQAWQGRTSGTTDTQYF; DNA: TGTGCCAGCAGCCAAGCTTGGCAGGGGAGGACTAGCGGCACCACAGATACGCAGTATTTT
V: TRBV2; length: 15; size: .; J: TRBJ2-1; D: TRBD2; CDR3: CASSKLAGEYNEQFF; DNA: TGTGCCAGCAGTAAACTAGCGGGAGAGTACAATGAGCAGTTCTTC
V: TRBV5-1; length: 15; size: .; J: TRBJ1-1; D: .; CDR3: CASSLAGHLNTEAFF; DNA: TGCGCCAGCAGCTTGGCAGGTCACCTTAACACTGAAGCTTTCTTT
V: TRBV9; length: 18; size: .; J: TRBJ2-4; D: .; CDR3: CASSITGIRSLAKNIQYF; DNA: TGTGCCAGCAGCATAACAGGGATTCGTAGCCTAGCCAAAAACATTCAGTACTTC
V: TRBV6-4; length: 16; size: few; J: TRBJ2-3; D: TRBD1; CDR3: CASSNGQGGQADTQYF; DNA: TGTGCCAGCAGTAACGGACAGGGAGGTCAAGCAGATACGCAGTATTTT
V: TRBV11-2; length: 14; size: .; J: TRBJ2-1; D: .; CDR3: CASSPQGNLNEQFF; DNA: TGTGCCAGCAGCCCACAGGGTAATCTGAATGAGCAGTTCTTC
V: TRBV19; length: 15; size: .; J: TRBJ2-7; D: .; CDR3: CASSPTKPGNYEQYF; DNA: TGTGCCAGTAGTCCAACAAAGCCCGGGAACTACGAGCAGTACTTC
V: TRBV11-2; length: 14; size: .; J: TRBJ1-4; D: TRBD1; CDR3: CASSRDRSSEKLFF; DNA: TGTGCCAGCAGCCGGGACAGGTCCAGTGAAAAACTGTTTTTT
V: TRBV6-4; length: 17; size: few; J: TRBJ2-3; D: TRBD1; CDR3: CASSETPGQGGTDTQYF; DNA: TGTGCCAGCAGCGAGACCCCGGGACAGGGGGGCACAGATACGCAGTATTTT
V: TRBV30; length: 13; size: .; J: TRBJ1-6; D: .; CDR3: CAWSAGMNSPLHF; DNA: TGTGCCTGGAGTGCAGGGATGAATTCACCCCTCCACTTT
V: TRBV19; length: 13; size: .; J: TRBJ1-5; D: .; CDR3: CASSPDRNQPQHF; DNA: TGTGCCAGTAGTCCAGACAGGAATCAGCCCCAGCATTTT
V: TRBV4-2; length: 16; size: .; J: TRBJ2-2; D: TRBD2; CDR3: CASSHAAGGRTGELFF; DNA: TGTGCCAGCAGCCACGCAGCGGGGGGGCGGACCGGGGAGCTGTTTTTT
V: TRBV28; length: 15; size: .; J: TRBJ2-1; D: TRBD2; CDR3: CASSPIAGGHNEQFF; DNA: TGTGCCAGCAGTCCCATAGCGGGAGGCCACAATGAGCAGTTCTTC
V: TRBV11-2; length: 13; size: .; J: TRBJ2-7; D: TRBD1; CDR3: CASSSRTGNEQYF; DNA: TGTGCCAGCAGCAGCCGGACAGGGAACGAGCAGTACTTC
V: TRBV7-9; length: 14; size: .; J: TRBJ1-1; D: TRBD1; CDR3: CSSSLGQGSTEAFF; DNA: TGTTCCAGCAGCTTAGGACAGGGGAGCACTGAAGCTTTCTTT
V: TRBV5-1; length: 17; size: .; J: TRBJ1-4; D: TRBD1; CDR3: CASSLNRDRGNNEKLFF; DNA: TGCGCCAGCAGCTTGAACCGGGACAGGGGAAATAATGAAAAACTGTTTTTT
V: TRBV19; length: 17; size: .; J: TRBJ1-2; D: TRBD1; CDR3: CASSIDPLTGTGVGYTF; DNA: TGTGCCAGTAGTATAGACCCCCTCACCGGGACAGGGGTTGGCTACACCTTC
V: TRBV19; length: 14; size: .; J: TRBJ2-1; D: TRBD2; CDR3: CASSASSGGLEQFF; DNA: TGTGCCAGTAGTGCATCTAGCGGGGGCCTTGAGCAGTTCTTC
V: TRBV29-1; length: 13; size: .; J: TRBJ1-2; D: .; CDR3: CSVRDGGIYGYTF; DNA: TGCAGCGTCCGGGACGGGGGAATCTATGGCTACACCTTC
V: TRBV25-1; length: 16; size: .; J: TRBJ2-5; D: .; CDR3: CASSDGRLSRSETQYF; DNA: TGTGCCAGCAGTGATGGGAGATTAAGTAGAAGCGAGACCCAGTACTTC
V: TRBV6-5; length: 13; size: .; J: TRBJ1-3; D: .; CDR3: CASSSGAGNTIYF; DNA: TGTGCCAGCAGTTCGGGGGCTGGAAACACCATATATTTT
V: TRBV7-9; length: 15; size: .; J: TRBJ2-1; D: .; CDR3: CASSLEEGSYNEQFF; DNA: TGTGCCAGCAGCCTGGAGGAGGGCTCCTACAATGAGCAGTTCTTC
V: TRBV6-6; length: 16; size: .; J: TRBJ1-2; D: .; CDR3: CASSYSGTPPGYGYTF; DNA: TGTGCCAGCAGTTACAGTGGGACTCCCCCGGGCTATGGCTACACCTTC
V: TRBV9; length: 15; size: .; J: TRBJ2-1; D: TRBD2; CDR3: CASSVRTSPYNEQFF; DNA: TGTGCCAGCAGCGTACGGACTAGCCCCTACAATGAGCAGTTCTTC
V: TRBV6-6; length: 16; size: .; J: TRBJ2-5; D: TRBD1; CDR3: CASSYSISQGIETQYF; DNA: TGTGCCAGCAGTTACTCGATTTCACAGGGGATAGAGACCCAGTACTTC
V: TRBV19; length: 11; size: .; J: TRBJ2-7; D: .; CDR3: CASGHLDEQYF; DNA: TGTGCCAGTGGGCACTTGGACGAGCAGTACTTC
V: TRBV2; length: 13; size: once; J: TRBJ1-2; D: TRBD1; CDR3: CASSAGTGTGYTF; DNA: TGTGCCAGCAGTGCCGGGACAGGGACTGGCTACACCTTC
V: TRBV6-5; length: 15; size: .; J: TRBJ2-5; D: TRBD1; CDR3: CASSYGTGNLETQYF; DNA: TGTGCCAGCAGTTACGGGACAGGGAATTTGGAGACCCAGTACTTC
V: TRBV2; length: 14; size: .; J: TRBJ2-7; D: TRBD1; CDR3: CASSYPGQGNEQYF; DNA: TGTGCCAGCAGTTACCCGGGACAGGGGAACGAGCAGTACTTC
V: TRBV5-4; length: 15; size: .; J: TRBJ2-1; D: TRBD2; CDR3: CASSFRLAGADEQFF; DNA: TGTGCCAGCAGCTTCCGTCTAGCGGGGGCGGATGAGCAGTTCTTC
V: TRBV5-1; length: 16; size: .; J: TRBJ2-3; D: .; CDR3: CASSFKRTLEADTQYF; DNA: TGCGCCAGCAGCTTCAAGCGGACCCTAGAGGCAGATACGCAGTATTTT
V: TRBV9; length: 15; size: once; J: TRBJ1-1; D: .; CDR3: CASSVAMGMNTEAFF; DNA: TGTGCCAGCAGCGTAGCTATGGGCATGAACACTGAAGCTTTCTTT
V: TRBV11-2; length: 16; size: .; J: TRBJ2-1; D: TRBD2; CDR3: CASSLVMSGSLHEQFF; DNA: TGTGCCAGCAGCTTGGTCATGAGCGGGAGTTTGCATGAGCAGTTCTTC
V: TRBV4-1; length: 16; size: .; J: TRBJ1-2; D: .; CDR3: CASSLDRQGRYYGYTF; DNA: TGCGCCAGCAGCCTCGACCGCCAGGGGCGCTACTATGGCTACACCTTC
V: TRBV5-1; length: 14; size: .; J: TRBJ1-6; D: .; CDR3: CASSLAGKNSPLHF; DNA: TGCGCCAGCAGCTTGGCGGGAAAGAATTCACCCCTCCACTTT
V: TRBV19; length: 14; size: .; J: TRBJ1-5; D: TRBD1; CDR3: CASNKGQGYQPQHF; DNA: TGTGCCAGTAACAAGGGACAGGGCTATCAGCCCCAGCATTTT
V: TRBV12-5; length: 12; size: .; J: TRBJ1-3; D: .; CDR3: CASGSGGNTIYF; DNA: TGTGCTAGTGGTTCAGGGGGAAACACCATATATTTT
V: TRBV7-9; length: 14; size: .; J: TRBJ2-7; D: .; CDR3: CASSLIPSPYEQYF; DNA: TGTGCCAGCAGCTTAATTCCGAGTCCCTACGAGCAGTACTTC